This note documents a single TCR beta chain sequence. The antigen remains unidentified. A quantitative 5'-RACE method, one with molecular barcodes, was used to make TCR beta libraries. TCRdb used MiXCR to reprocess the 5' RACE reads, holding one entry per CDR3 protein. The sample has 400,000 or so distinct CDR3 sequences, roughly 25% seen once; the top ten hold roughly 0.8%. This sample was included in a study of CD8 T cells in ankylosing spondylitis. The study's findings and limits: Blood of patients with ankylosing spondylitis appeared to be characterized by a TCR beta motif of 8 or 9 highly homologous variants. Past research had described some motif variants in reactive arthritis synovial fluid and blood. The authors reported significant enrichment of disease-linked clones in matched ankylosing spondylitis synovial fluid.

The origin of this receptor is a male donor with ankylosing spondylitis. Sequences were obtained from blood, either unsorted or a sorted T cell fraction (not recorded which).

In DNA, the CDR3 is TGCGCCAGCAGCCCGCAGCCCTGGCGGGAGGTCAACACCGGGGAGCTGTTTTTT. This gives the protein CASSPQPWREVNTGELFF. The J gene is TRBJ2-2, the V gene TRBV5-1; TRBD2 aligns across 8 bases. The CDR3 runs 18 residues. CDR1 is SGHRS and CDR2 is YFSETQ in the germline V gene. The V and J ends lost 4 bases and 2 bases, in that order; junction bases with no gene match: 13.